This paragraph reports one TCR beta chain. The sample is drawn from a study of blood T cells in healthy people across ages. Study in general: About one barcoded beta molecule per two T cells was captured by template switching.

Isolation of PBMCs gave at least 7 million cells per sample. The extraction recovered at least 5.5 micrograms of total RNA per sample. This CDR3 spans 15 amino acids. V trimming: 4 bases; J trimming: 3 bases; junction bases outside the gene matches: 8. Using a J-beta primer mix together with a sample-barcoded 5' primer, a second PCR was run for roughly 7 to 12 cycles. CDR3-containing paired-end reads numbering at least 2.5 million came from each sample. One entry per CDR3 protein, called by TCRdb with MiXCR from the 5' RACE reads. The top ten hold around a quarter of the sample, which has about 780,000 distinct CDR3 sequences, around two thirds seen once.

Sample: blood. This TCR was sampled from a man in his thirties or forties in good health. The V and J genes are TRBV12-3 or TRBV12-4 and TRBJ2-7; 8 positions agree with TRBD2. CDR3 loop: CASSSSAGVDYEQYF. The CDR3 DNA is TGTGCCAGCAGTTCGTCAGCGGGGGTAGACTACGAGCAGTACTTC.